A selection of T cell receptor beta chains follows, all from one sample in a study of cytomegalovirus exposure and HLA in healthy donors. The data were produced by immunoSEQ multiplex PCR, yet TCRdb's version contains in-frame clones alone and is incomplete. The sample holds 110,000 or so clones, approximately 80% seen once. The sample comprised PBMCs. The receptors were gathered from a man in his late teens or twenties in good health and CMV-seropositive. The CDR3 runs from the conserved cysteine through the conserved F or W. The order of the fields is clone size, V gene, J gene, D gene, CDR3 protein, CDR3 DNA. A D gene is named only where the DNA matches it firmly. The listing skips clone size in some rows; elsewhere it reads once, few, many or a size class.

few	TRBV6-1	TRBJ2-1	TRBD1	CASDRGYNEQFF	TGTGCCAGCGACAGGGGATACAATGAGCAGTTCTTC
NA	TRBV4-1	TRBJ2-7	TRBD2	CASSQSPGLAGDEQYF	TGCGCCAGCAGCCAATCCCCGGGACTAGCGGGAGATGAGCAGTACTTC
NA	TRBV4-1	TRBJ2-6	TRBD2	CASSPVGLAETSGANGLTF	TGCGCCAGCAGCCCTGTGGGACTAGCGGAAACCTCTGGGGCCAACGGCCTGACTTTC
NA	TRBV4-1	TRBJ1-3	NA	CASSHPRQSSGNTIYF	TGCGCCAGCAGCCACCCAAGACAGAGCTCTGGAAACACCATATATTTT
NA	TRBV5-1	TRBJ1-2	NA	CASSLANFGSYGYTF	TGCGCCAGCAGCTTGGCCAATTTTGGCAGCTATGGCTACACCTTC
NA	TRBV5-4	TRBJ1-6	NA	CASSLPNVGPGSPLHF	TGTGCCAGCAGCTTACCTAATGTGGGGCCCGGTTCACCCCTCCACTTT
once	TRBV30	TRBJ2-1	NA	CAWSILYNEQFF	TGTGCCTGGAGTATCCTCTACAATGAGCAGTTCTTC
NA	TRBV5-1	TRBJ2-3	TRBD2	CASSSERGATDTQYF	TGCGCCAGCAGCTCGGAGCGGGGAGCCACAGATACGCAGTATTTT
NA	TRBV6-6	TRBJ2-7	NA	CASKASSSYEQYF	TGTGCCAGCAAGGCCAGTAGCTCCTACGAGCAGTACTTC
NA	TRBV25-1	TRBJ1-1	NA	CASSHNPGTEAFF	TGTGCCAGCAGCCATAATCCGGGCACTGAAGCTTTCTTT
few	TRBV6-5	TRBJ2-7	NA	CASRGVTYEQYF	TGTGCCAGCAGGGGAGTCACCTACGAGCAGTACTTC
NA	TRBV29-1	TRBJ2-2	NA	CSVDLTGELFF	TGCAGCGTTGACCTGACCGGGGAGCTGTTTTTT
NA	TRBV18	TRBJ1-4	NA	CASSPRLGQGKLFF	TGTGCCAGCTCACCTCGCCTCGGTCAGGGAAAACTGTTTTTT
few	TRBV5-1	TRBJ1-2	NA	CASSLAAGNYGYTF	TGCGCCAGCAGCTTGGCGGCAGGGAACTATGGCTACACCTTC
NA	TRBV13	TRBJ2-1	TRBD2	CASSTGLAGDEQFF	TGTGCCAGCAGCACGGGACTAGCGGGAGATGAGCAGTTCTTC
NA	TRBV9	TRBJ2-6	NA	CASWESGANVLTF	TGTGCCAGCTGGGAGTCTGGGGCCAACGTCCTGACTTTC
NA	TRBV7-9	TRBJ2-7	TRBD1	CAGDSGDYEQYF	TGTGCCGGGGACAGTGGGGACTACGAGCAGTACTTC
NA	TRBV7-3	TRBJ2-1	NA	CASSLTGARDNEQFF	TGTGCCAGCAGCTTAACGGGGGCGCGCGACAATGAGCAGTTCTTC
NA	TRBV30	TRBJ2-2	TRBD2	CAWSVRTSGIQRELFF	TGTGCCTGGAGTGTACGGACTAGCGGGATTCAGCGGGAGCTGTTTTTT
NA	TRBV7-2	TRBJ2-7	NA	CASSLDGGPFDYYEQYF	TGTGCCAGCAGCTTAGACGGGGGACCCTTCGACTACTACGAGCAGTACTTC
few	TRBV11-2	TRBJ2-1	TRBD2	CATEAELAGGWNEQFF	TGTGCCACCGAGGCGGAACTAGCGGGAGGGTGGAATGAGCAGTTCTTC
NA	TRBV5-1	TRBJ2-5	TRBD1	CASSLGGTGLGETQYF	TGCGCCAGCAGCTTGGGTGGGACAGGGCTCGGGGAGACCCAGTACTTC
NA	TRBV6-5	TRBJ2-1	NA	CASNRDLRGEQFF	TGTGCCAGCAACAGGGACCTGAGAGGTGAGCAGTTCTTC